These 29 T cell receptor beta chains were all obtained from the same sample, sequenced in a study of blood T cell repertoires in COVID-19. TCRdb keeps only in-frame clones here, not all; method: immunoSEQ multiplex PCR. The sample lists 250,000 to 300,000 clones, 70% to 90% occurring once. Sequencing was done on a sample of PBMCs or T cells enriched from blood (not recorded which). The source is a woman aged 50 to 60 who had been exposed to COVID-19.

The chain combines TRBV12-3 or TRBV12-4 with TRBJ1-2, with 7 bases that match TRBD1. This CDR3 contains 13 residues. V gave up 5 bases and J gave up 5 bases; unmatched junction bases: 5. The CDR3 sequence: CASSLTGRYGYTF. The CDR3 coding sequence is TGTGCCAGCAGTCTGACAGGGAGGTATGGCTACACCTTC.

The V gene is TRBV2, the J gene TRBJ1-5, with a possible D match to TRBD1 (6 bases). The V gene lost 5 bases and the J gene lost 0 bases, with 11 bases spanning the gap. This CDR3 spans 15 amino acids. Germline loops: CDR1 SNHLY, CDR2 FYNNEI. CDR3 residues: CASSFDRNSNQPQHF. The CDR3 nucleotides are TGTGCCAGCAGTTTCGACAGGAATAGCAATCAGCCCCAGCATTTT.

The J gene is TRBJ2-1, the V gene TRBV2; D not resolved. CDR3 size: 13 residues. Germline lookup yields CDR1 SNHLY and CDR2 FYNNEI. The V gene lost 8 bases and the J gene lost 6 bases, with 14 bases spanning the gap. DNA for the CDR3: TGTGCCAGCTCAACGGGTAGAGCCAATGAGCAGTTCTTC. This codes for CASSTGRANEQFF.

The rearrangement joins TRBV5-6 to TRBJ1-1; a weak D match, TRBD1 (5 bases). CDR3 length equals 14 residues. Deletions cut 2 bases from V and 6 bases from J, with 14 bases between. CDR1 is SGHDT, CDR2 YYEEEE, per germline. The CDR3 reads CASSFRRGSAEAFF. CDR3 in DNA: TGTGCCAGCAGCTTTAGGCGGGGGAGCGCTGAAGCTTTCTTT.

This CDR3 is CASTQNQGGRGSPLHF. DNA for the CDR3: TGCGCCAGCACTCAGAACCAGGGAGGAAGGGGATCACCCCTCCACTTT. The chain links TRBV5-1 to TRBJ1-6; D is possibly TRBD1 (5 bases). The CDR3 is made up of 16 amino acids. Germline V lookup: CDR1 SGHRS, CDR2 YFSETQ. Trimming took off 6 bases at V and 10 bases at J, with 23 bases between the two ends. The full variable domain, in which reference TRBV5-1 and TRBJ1-6 provide the parts outside the CDR3, is KAGVTQTPRYLIKTRGQQVTLSCSPISGHRSVSWYQQTPGQGLQFLFEYFSETQRNKGNFPGRFSGRQFSNSRSEMNVSTLELGDSALYLCASTQNQGGRGSPLHFGNGTRLTVT.

This rearrangement joins TRBV7-9 to TRBJ1-6, with D maybe TRBD1 (6 bases). The germline V gene encodes CDR1 SEHNR and CDR2 FQNEAQ (reference sequence). Trimming shortened V by 2 bases and J by 8 bases, and 7 bases separated the two germline ends. CDR3 length: 13 residues. CDR3 in amino acids: CASSLNRDSPLHF. CDR3 bases: TGTGCCAGCAGCTTAAACAGGGATTCACCCCTCCACTTT.

J is TRBJ1-1 and V is TRBV3-1 (or the pseudogene TRBV3-2); 10 bases line up with TRBD1. V was clipped by 6 bases and J by 6 bases; unmatched bases: 4. The CDR3 runs 13 residues. Germline CDR1 reads LGHDT; CDR2 reads YNNKEL (reference sequence). CDR3 residues: CASRTGTGAEAFF. CDR3 in DNA: TGTGCCAGCAGGACCGGGACAGGGGCTGAAGCTTTCTTT.

The chain employs TRBV29-1 and TRBJ2-5, with 9 bases aligning to TRBD2. Germline CDR1 and CDR2: SQVTM and ANQGSEA. There are 15 residues in the CDR3. V lost 3 bases to trimming and J lost 5 bases; unmatched junction nucleotides: 10. CDR3 in DNA: TGCAGCGTTGACCCTAGCGGGGCGGGGAGGGAGACCCAGTACTTC. It yields the protein CSVDPSGAGRETQYF. Looking up the rest from reference TRBV29-1 and TRBJ2-5 gives the full variable domain: SAVISQKPSRDICQRGTSLTIQCQVDSQVTMMFWYRQQPGQSLTLIATANQGSEATYESGFVIDKFPISRPNLTFSTLTVSNMSPEDSSIYLCSVDPSGAGRETQYFGPGTRLLVL.

The chain has TRBV28 and TRBJ1-2; no clear D gene. The germline V and J ends were trimmed by 6 bases and 1 base, with 12 bases remaining between them. In germline, CDR1 is MDHEN, CDR2 SYDVKM. The CDR3 runs to 14 residues. The DNA of the CDR3 is TGTGCCAGCAGCCGCAAGAGATTTAACTATGGCTACACCTTC. This sequence encodes CASSRKRFNYGYTF.

This clone was detected only a few times. The J gene is TRBJ1-6, the V gene TRBV9; D call uncertain. The V gene lost 3 bases and the J gene lost 5 bases, with 12 bases spanning the gap. Germline values: CDR1 SGDLS, CDR2 YYNGEE. This CDR3 region has 15 residues. This chain's CDR3 is CASSAVGTDNSPLHF. The CDR3 DNA is TGTGCCAGCAGCGCCGTCGGTACGGATAATTCACCCCTCCACTTT. Full variable domain (outside the CDR3, taken from reference TRBV9 and TRBJ1-6): DSGVTQTPKHLITATGQRVTLRCSPRSGDLSVYWYQQSLDQGLQFLIQYYNGEERAKGNILERFSAQQFPDLHSELNLSSLELGDSALYFCASSAVGTDNSPLHFGNGTRLTVT.

The chain couples TRBV11-2 to TRBJ2-2; 7 nucleotides agree with TRBD1. Germline trimming cut 5 bases from V and 7 bases from J; bases unmatched to any gene: 7. The CDR3 totals 14 residues. From germline, CDR1 is SGHAT and CDR2 FQNNGV. The CDR3 nucleotides read TGTGCCAGCAGCCCACAGGGGAACGGCGGGGAGCTGTTTTTT. This codes for CASSPQGNGGELFF.

This chain links TRBV5-1 with TRBJ2-7; 8 nucleotides match TRBD1. CDR1 is SGHRS, CDR2 YFSETQ, per germline. The CDR3 covers 14 residues. J was trimmed by 5 bases and V by 4 bases; bases with no gene match: 8. CDR3 coding DNA: TGCGCCAGCAGCGAGCGGACAGGGCCGGACGAGCAGTACTTC. Amino acids: CASSERTGPDEQYF. The full variable domain, completed using reference TRBV5-1 and TRBJ2-7, is KAGVTQTPRYLIKTRGQQVTLSCSPISGHRSVSWYQQTPGQGLQFLFEYFSETQRNKGNFPGRFSGRQFSNSRSEMNVSTLELGDSALYLCASSERTGPDEQYFGPGTRLTVT.

The genes are TRBV6-1 and TRBJ2-1, with D possibly TRBD2 on 6 matching bases. The CDR3 loop spans 17 amino acids. V lost 0 bases and J lost 6, with 18 bases in between. Germline loops: CDR1 MNHNS, CDR2 SASEGT. For the CDR3, the DNA is TGTGCCAGCAGTGAAGCGGGGGGTGCCTTTCATGTCAATGAGCAGTTCTTC. Amino acid sequence: CASSEAGGAFHVNEQFF.

The gene calls are TRBV2 and TRBJ1-1; D is ambiguous. Trimming stripped 3 bases from V and 1 base from J, with 6 bases between. The CDR3 loop spans 13 amino acids. Germline lookup yields CDR1 SNHLY and CDR2 FYNNEI. The CDR3 here is CASSDGENTEAFF. For the CDR3, the DNA is TGTGCCAGCAGTGACGGGGAGAACACTGAAGCTTTCTTT.

V and J are TRBV5-1 and TRBJ2-5, with 8 bases that match TRBD2. V dropped 4 bases and J dropped 3; count of bases not matched to a gene: 8. Germline assignment: CDR1 SGHRS and CDR2 YFSETQ. CDR3 length: 15 amino acids. CDR3 DNA sequence: TGCGCCAGCAGCCAGGGGACTAGGGGGGAAGAGACCCAGTACTTC. Its protein product is CASSQGTRGEETQYF. The whole variable domain, filled in from reference TRBV5-1 and TRBJ2-5, reads KAGVTQTPRYLIKTRGQQVTLSCSPISGHRSVSWYQQTPGQGLQFLFEYFSETQRNKGNFPGRFSGRQFSNSRSEMNVSTLELGDSALYLCASSQGTRGEETQYFGPGTRLLVL.

CDR3 bases: TGTGCCAGCAGCTCTCTAGCGATCCAAGAGACCCAGTACTTC. Translation gives CASSSLAIQETQYF. The chain has TRBV7-2 and TRBJ2-5; maybe TRBD2 (6 bases). This CDR3 has 14 residues. The germline V gene has CDR1 SGHTA and CDR2 FQGNSA. Trimming left V 4 bases short and J 1 base short, with 10 bases between.

The chain recombines TRBV5-5 with TRBJ2-1, with 8 nucleotides matching TRBD2. V trimming: 4 bases; J trimming: 6 bases; junction bases outside the gene matches: 9. This CDR3 is 15 amino acids long. Germline V gene lookup returns CDR1 SGHKS and CDR2 YYEKEE (reference sequence). In nucleotides, the CDR3 is TGTGCCAGCAGCGGAATAGCGGGACGAAGCAATGAGCAGTTCTTC. It translates to CASSGIAGRSNEQFF.

This chain connects TRBV2 to TRBJ1-5; 9 positions match TRBD1. From germline, CDR1 is SNHLY and CDR2 FYNNEI. After removal of 4 bases from V and 8 bases from J, the junction contained 9 bases not matched to a gene. This CDR3 has 15 residues. The CDR3 loop is CASSGTGALLKPQHF. For the CDR3, the DNA is TGTGCCAGCAGTGGGACAGGGGCCCTCCTGAAGCCCCAGCATTTT.

The rearrangement uses TRBV29-1 and TRBJ1-2, with TRBD1 identical over 10 bases. CDR1 is SQVTM, CDR2 ANQGSEA, per germline. Trimming took 6 bases from V and 6 from J; bases not matched to a gene: 7. This CDR3 contains 13 residues. The CDR3 nucleotides read TGCAGCGTCCCGGACAGGGGGGCGGATGGCTACACCTTC. It is translated as CSVPDRGADGYTF.

J is TRBJ1-1 and V is TRBV18, with D maybe TRBD1 (6 bases). In germline, CDR1 is KGHSH, CDR2 LQKENI. This CDR3 has 13 amino acids. V gave up 5 bases and J gave up 8 bases, with 15 bases separating them. The CDR3 nucleotides read TGTGCCAGCTCAGACTTTGACAGGACCGAAGCTTTCTTT. Its protein is CASSDFDRTEAFF.

This clone was recorded a few times. The chain uses TRBV5-1 and TRBJ2-7; 8 positions match TRBD1. This CDR3 spans 14 amino acids. CDR1 SGHRS and CDR2 YFSETQ come from the germline V gene. J gave up 4 bases and V 2 bases, and 5 bases lay outside the gene matches. CDR3 DNA: TGCGCCAGCAGCTTTGGTACAGGGGGTTACGAGCAGTACTTC. This encodes CASSFGTGGYEQYF.

This chain joins TRBV6-5 and TRBJ1-2, with D possibly being TRBD1 (5 bases). The CDR3 contains 13 residues. The V and J ends lost 6 bases and 7 bases respectively, with 15 bases between them. CDR1 MNHEY and CDR2 SVGAGI come from the germline V gene. CDR3 DNA: TGTGCCAGCAGGTGGGACTCGTTAAGTGGCTACACCTTC. Translating it yields CASRWDSLSGYTF.

The rearrangement joins TRBV3-1 (or the pseudogene TRBV3-2) to TRBJ1-2, with D tentatively TRBD1 (5 bases). Germline-derived CDR1 and CDR2 are LGHDT and YNNKEL (reference sequence). The CDR3 covers 14 residues. V shed 4 bases and J shed 8 bases, with 17 bases lying between them. The CDR3 nucleotides are TGTGCCAGCAGCCTGGGGAGGGTCGAGGGGGGCTACACCTTC. Its translation: CASSLGRVEGGYTF.

The CDR3 coding sequence is TGTGCCAGTAGTATGAAGGCAGGGGTGTATGGCTCACCCCTCCACTTT. Its translation: CASSMKAGVYGSPLHF. The gene calls are TRBV19 and TRBJ1-6, with D perhaps matching TRBD1 (6 bases). The CDR3 has 16 amino acids. The ends were cut back, 3 bases at V and 10 bases at J, with 19 bases in the middle. Germline CDR1 is LNHDA and CDR2 is SQIVND (reference sequence).

The chain uses TRBV5-4 and TRBJ2-1, with TRBD2 identical over 8 bases. Germline-derived CDR1 and CDR2 are SGHNT and YYREEE (reference sequence). The CDR3 is made up of 14 amino acids. The V and J ends lost 9 bases and 7 bases, in that order; junction bases with no gene match: 12. The CDR3 nucleotides are TGTGCCACACCGGGGGGGCCCCTTGGGAATGAGCAGTTCTTC. This sequence encodes CATPGGPLGNEQFF.

The rearrangement uses TRBV19 and TRBJ1-1; TRBD1 matches at 10 bases. V trimming: 6 bases; J trimming: 1 base; junction bases outside the gene matches: 11. Per germline, CDR1 LNHDA and CDR2 SQIVND (reference sequence). This CDR3 is built from 17 residues. The CDR3 bases are TGTGCCAGTAGCCCGCGGGACAGGGGAAGAGGGAACACTGAAGCTTTCTTT. As protein: CASSPRDRGRGNTEAFF.

The rearrangement uses TRBV27 and TRBJ1-5; unclear D gene. Deletions cut 3 bases from V and 4 bases from J, with 10 bases between. Germline lookup yields CDR1 MNHEY and CDR2 SMNVEV (reference sequence). CDR3 length: 14 residues. The CDR3 DNA follows: TGTGCCAGCAGTTTCGGAGGGCTTAATCAGCCCCAGCATTTT. Translating it yields CASSFGGLNQPQHF.

The chain joins TRBV12-3 or TRBV12-4 to TRBJ1-1; tentative D call: TRBD1 (6 bases). Trimming removed 8 bases at V and 5 bases at J, with 15 bases between. CDR3 length equals 13 residues. The CDR3 region is CASHSRGRTEAFF. In nucleotides, the CDR3 is TGTGCCAGCCATAGCAGGGGAAGGACTGAAGCTTTCTTT.

The chain carries TRBV14 and TRBJ1-3; weak D call: TRBD1 (5 bases). Looked up from germline, CDR1 is SGHDN and CDR2 is FVKESK. V lost 4 bases, J lost 7 bases, and 20 bases lay in between. This CDR3 contains 16 residues. CDR3 in amino acids: CASSPFLQESLNTIYF. The CDR3 DNA is TGTGCCAGCAGCCCGTTTTTACAGGAAAGTTTGAACACCATATATTTT.